A selection of T cell receptor beta chains follows, all from one sample in a study of Ad26.COV2.S vaccination and SARS-CoV-2 variants. Using immunoSEQ multiplex PCR, the repertoire was profiled, and TCRdb retains in-frame clones only, with some absent. Among hundreds of thousands of clones, 65% to 90% were seen once, and the ten largest hold around 10%. The sample was peripheral blood, taken in a trial of Ad26.COV2.S vaccine versus placebo. Every receptor here comes from a person between 18 and 60 years old who received the Ad26.COV2.S COVID-19 vaccine or a placebo. CDR3s include the opening cysteine and the closing phenylalanine or tryptophan. The D gene is left open where the match is weak. Size is omitted from some rows. Given values are once, few, many or a class for expanded clones.

D gene	J gene	clone size	V gene	CDR3 protein	CDR3 DNA
TRBD2	TRBJ2-1	.	TRBV27	CATSRTGLAVYNEQFF	TGTGCCACCTCCCGAACCGGCCTAGCGGTCTACAATGAGCAGTTCTTC
.	TRBJ2-1	.	TRBV18	CASVYSSYNEQFF	TGTGCCAGCGTTTATAGCTCCTACAATGAGCAGTTCTTC
.	TRBJ1-5	.	TRBV28	CASSLSGLWSNQPQHF	TGTGCCAGCAGTTTATCTGGGCTGTGGAGCAATCAGCCCCAGCATTTT
.	TRBJ2-7	.	TRBV6-5	CASSYLPPGRVAEQYF	TGTGCCAGCAGTTACCTTCCCCCGGGCAGGGTGGCCGAGCAGTACTTC
.	TRBJ1-6	.	TRBV28	CASSTGLGRASPLHF	TGTGCCAGCAGTACGGGTCTCGGGAGGGCTTCACCCCTCCACTTT
.	TRBJ2-3	.	TRBV6-5	CASSATGTDTQYF	TGTGCCAGCAGCGCAACAGGGACAGATACGCAGTATTTT
.	TRBJ1-2	.	TRBV5-1	CASSLASGVGVNYGYTF	TGCGCCAGCAGCTTGGCCTCGGGAGTAGGGGTAAACTATGGCTACACCTTC
TRBD2	TRBJ2-2	.	TRBV5-4	CASSLFSGRARAGELFF	TGTGCCAGCAGCTTGTTTAGCGGGAGGGCCCGGGCCGGGGAGCTGTTTTTT
TRBD1	TRBJ2-2	.	TRBV7-3	CASSPINRGRGGELFF	TGTGCCAGCAGCCCTATTAACAGGGGGCGAGGCGGGGAGCTGTTTTTT
.	TRBJ1-5	.	TRBV12-3/TRBV12-4	CASSFGGPEPQHF	TGTGCCAGCAGTTTTGGGGGGCCGGAGCCCCAGCATTTT
.	TRBJ2-1	.	TRBV19	CASRTAPGRDEQFF	TGTGCCAGTCGAACAGCCCCTGGAAGGGATGAGCAGTTCTTC
.	TRBJ2-7	.	TRBV27	CASSSEGRAYEQYF	TGTGCCAGCAGTTCAGAGGGTAGGGCGTACGAGCAGTACTTC
.	TRBJ2-3	.	TRBV24-1	CATSATSGKSTDTQYF	TGTGCCACCAGCGCGACCTCTGGCAAGAGCACAGATACGCAGTATTTT
.	TRBJ1-3	.	TRBV28	CASSGTPGNTIYF	TGTGCCAGCAGTGGGACCCCCGGAAACACCATATATTTT
.	TRBJ1-2	.	TRBV13	CASSFRDTYYGYTF	TGTGCCAGCAGCTTTAGGGACACTTACTATGGCTACACCTTC
.	TRBJ2-3	.	TRBV10-2	CASSPLGNTDTQYF	TGCGCCAGCAGCCCTCTAGGGAACACAGATACGCAGTATTTT
.	TRBJ1-5	.	TRBV7-2	CASSLWSGQPQHF	TGTGCCAGCAGCTTATGGTCTGGGCAGCCCCAGCATTTT
TRBD2	TRBJ2-1	.	TRBV5-4	CASSLDSGSLNNEQFF	TGTGCCAGCAGCTTGGATAGCGGGAGTTTGAACAATGAGCAGTTCTTC
TRBD1	TRBJ1-6	few	TRBV2	CASRQGRNNSPLHF	TGTGCCAGCAGACAGGGGAGGAATAATTCACCCCTCCACTTT
.	TRBJ2-6	.	TRBV5-4	CASSLGFSGANVLTF	TGTGCCAGCAGCTTGGGTTTCTCTGGGGCCAACGTCCTGACTTTC
.	TRBJ1-5	.	TRBV7-2	CASSLVSANQPQHF	TGTGCCAGCAGCTTAGTCAGCGCCAATCAGCCCCAGCATTTT
.	TRBJ2-1	many	TRBV6-5	CASSYSHEQFF	TGTGCCAGCAGTTATAGCCATGAGCAGTTCTTC
TRBD2	TRBJ2-1	.	TRBV28	CASSLMSAGANNEQFF	TGTGCCAGCAGCCTGATGTCAGCGGGAGCGAATAATGAGCAGTTCTTC
.	TRBJ1-1	.	TRBV4-2	CASSHLSLDNTEAFF	TGTGCCAGCAGCCACCTTTCGTTGGATAACACTGAAGCTTTCTTT
.	TRBJ1-6	.	TRBV3-1/TRBV3-2	CASSQVSGSPLHF	TGTGCCAGCAGCCAAGTTTCTGGATCACCCCTCCACTTT
.	TRBJ1-5	.	TRBV19	CASSLQQGRQPQHF	TGTGCCAGTAGCCTCCAGCAGGGCCGTCAGCCCCAGCATTTT
TRBD1	TRBJ2-1	.	TRBV11-1	CASSLAYGTASNEQFF	TGTGCCAGCAGCTTAGCTTATGGGACAGCTTCCAATGAGCAGTTCTTC
TRBD1	TRBJ1-1	.	TRBV19	CASSPRTGENTEAFF	TGTGCCAGTAGTCCCAGGACAGGGGAGAACACTGAAGCTTTCTTT
TRBD1	TRBJ1-2	few	TRBV5-1	CASRDSADGYTF	TGCGCCTCACGGGACAGCGCTGATGGCTACACCTTC
.	TRBJ1-1	.	TRBV28	CATFRWGSEAFF	TGTGCCACCTTCAGGTGGGGCTCTGAAGCTTTCTTT
.	TRBJ2-1	few	TRBV12-3/TRBV12-4	CASSRTSGQFF	TGTGCCAGCAGTCGCACTAGTGGGCAGTTCTTC
.	TRBJ1-5	.	TRBV2	CASRGLTGPFQPQHF	TGTGCCAGCAGAGGACTGACAGGACCTTTTCAGCCCCAGCATTTT
.	TRBJ1-2	.	TRBV6-5	CSCGGDLPSGYTF	TGTTCCTGTGGGGGGGACCTGCCTAGTGGCTACACCTTC
.	TRBJ1-1	.	TRBV19	CASSIGGGVTEAFF	TGTGCCAGTAGTATAGGTGGGGGCGTCACTGAAGCTTTCTTT
TRBD1	TRBJ1-2	.	TRBV5-4	CASSLGGTAFDGYTF	TGTGCCAGCAGCTTGGGAGGGACAGCTTTTGATGGCTACACCTTC
TRBD1	TRBJ2-7	.	TRBV7-9	CASSSRDRDYEQYF	TGTGCCAGCAGCTCCCGGGACAGGGACTACGAGCAGTACTTC
TRBD2	TRBJ2-1	once	TRBV5-1	CASRGTKGSNEQFF	TGCGCCAGCCGCGGGACTAAAGGAAGTAACGAGCAGTTCTTC
TRBD2	TRBJ2-1	.	TRBV3-1/TRBV3-2	CASSPGTSHTYEQFF	TGTGCCAGCAGCCCCGGGACTAGCCATACATATGAGCAGTTCTTC
.	TRBJ1-6	.	TRBV19	CASSIVGTNNSPLHF	TGTGCCAGTAGTATAGTAGGGACGAATAATTCACCCCTCCACTTT
TRBD1	TRBJ1-6	few	TRBV7-2	CASSPGGGTVGSPLHF	TGTGCCAGCAGCCCAGGGGGGGGGACAGTTGGTTCACCCCTCCACTTT
TRBD1	TRBJ1-1	few	TRBV6-5	CASTVGTENTEAFF	TGTGCCAGCACCGTAGGGACAGAGAACACTGAAGCTTTCTTT
TRBD1	TRBJ1-1	.	TRBV5-1	CASSPGQGAEGTEAFF	TGCGCCAGCAGCCCAGGACAGGGGGCTGAGGGCACTGAAGCTTTCTTT
.	TRBJ1-1	.	TRBV6-2/TRBV6-3	CASSYFSQGNTEAFF	TGTGCCAGCAGTTACTTCTCGCAGGGAAACACTGAAGCTTTCTTT
.	TRBJ2-3	.	TRBV19	CASALMGGSSADTQYF	TGTGCCAGTGCCCTAATGGGCGGCAGTTCGGCAGATACGCAGTATTTT
TRBD1	TRBJ2-4	.	TRBV5-6	CASSSFRDRGDIQYF	TGTGCCAGCAGCTCATTCCGGGACAGGGGAGACATTCAGTACTTC
TRBD2	TRBJ2-5	once	TRBV4-1	CASSQEGTSYETQYF	TGCGCCAGCAGCCAAGAGGGGACTAGCTATGAGACCCAGTACTTC